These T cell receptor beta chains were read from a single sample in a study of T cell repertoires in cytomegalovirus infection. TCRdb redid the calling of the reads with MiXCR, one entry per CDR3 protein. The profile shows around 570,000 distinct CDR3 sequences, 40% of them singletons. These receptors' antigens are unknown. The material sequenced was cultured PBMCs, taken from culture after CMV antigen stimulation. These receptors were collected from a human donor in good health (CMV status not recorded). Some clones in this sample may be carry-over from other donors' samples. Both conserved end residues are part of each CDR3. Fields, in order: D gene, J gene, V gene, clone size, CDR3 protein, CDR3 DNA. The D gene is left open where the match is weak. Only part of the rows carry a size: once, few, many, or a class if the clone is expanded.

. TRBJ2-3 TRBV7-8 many CASSLEERKPDTQYF TGTGCCAGCAGCTTAGAGGAGCGGAAGCCAGATACGCAGTATTTT
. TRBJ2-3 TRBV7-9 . CASSKSGAELTDTQYF TGTGCCAGCAGCAAATCCGGGGCCGAACTCACAGATACGCAGTATTTT
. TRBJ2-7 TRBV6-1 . CASSEAPAGAIYEQYF TGTGCCAGCAGTGAAGCGCCTGCAGGGGCAATCTACGAGCAGTACTTC
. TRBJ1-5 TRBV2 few CASRRDQPQHF TGTGCCAGCAGGAGGGATCAGCCCCAGCATTTT
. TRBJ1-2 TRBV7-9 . CASSSWGLRNYGYTF TGTGCCAGCAGCTCATGGGGACTTAGGAACTATGGCTACACCTTC
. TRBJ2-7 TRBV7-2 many CASSARASRGAPASEQYF TGTGCCAGCAGCGCCCGGGCTTCTCGGGGGGCCCCGGCTTCCGAGCAGTACTTC
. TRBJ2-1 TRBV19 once CASSTRDTWLNEQFF TGTGCCAGTAGTACCCGGGACACATGGCTCAATGAGCAGTTCTTC
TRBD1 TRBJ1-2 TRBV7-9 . CASSLPGTGRNGYTF TGTGCCAGCAGCTTACCCGGGACAGGGAGGAATGGCTACACCTTC
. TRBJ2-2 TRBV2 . CASKGLGNTGELFF TGTGCCAGCAAGGGGCTTGGGAACACCGGGGAGCTGTTTTTT
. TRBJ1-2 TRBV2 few CASRRQATVYGYTF TGTGCCAGCCGAAGACAGGCAACGGTCTATGGCTACACCTTC
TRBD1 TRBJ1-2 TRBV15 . CATSRGDRVYGYTF TGTGCCACCAGCAGAGGGGACAGGGTCTATGGCTACACCTTC
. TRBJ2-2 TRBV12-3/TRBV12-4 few CASLRLGFTGELFF TGTGCCAGCCTTCGTCTGGGTTTCACCGGGGAGCTGTTTTTT
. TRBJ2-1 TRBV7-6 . CASSKERALYNEQFF TGTGCCAGCAGCAAAGAAAGGGCCCTTTACAATGAGCAGTTCTTC
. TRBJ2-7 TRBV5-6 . CASSSRDTKQYF TGTGCCAGCAGCTCCCGGGACACCAAGCAGTACTTC
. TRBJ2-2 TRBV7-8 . CASGKGVNTGELFF TGTGCCAGCGGGAAAGGAGTAAACACCGGGGAGCTGTTTTTT
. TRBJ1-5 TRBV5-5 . CASSLAAENQPQHF TGTGCCAGCAGCTTGGCGGCAGAGAATCAGCCCCAGCATTTT
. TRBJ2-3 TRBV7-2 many CASSSQNRFWQYF TGTGCCAGCAGCTCACAAAATCGGTTCTGGCAGTATTTT